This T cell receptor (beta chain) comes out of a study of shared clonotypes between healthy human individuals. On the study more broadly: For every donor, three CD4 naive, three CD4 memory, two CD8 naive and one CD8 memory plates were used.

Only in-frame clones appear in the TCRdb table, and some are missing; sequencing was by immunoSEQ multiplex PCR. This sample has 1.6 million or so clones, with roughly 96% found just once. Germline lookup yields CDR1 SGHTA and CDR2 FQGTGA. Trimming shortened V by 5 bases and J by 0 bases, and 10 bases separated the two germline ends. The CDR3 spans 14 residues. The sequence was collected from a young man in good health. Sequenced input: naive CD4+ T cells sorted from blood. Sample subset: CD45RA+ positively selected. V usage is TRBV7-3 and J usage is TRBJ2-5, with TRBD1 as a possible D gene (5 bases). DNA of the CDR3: TGTGCCAGCAGCCCAGACAGCAACCAAGAGACCCAGTACTTC. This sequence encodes CASSPDSNQETQYF.